Sequencing of this TCR beta chain was carried out in a study of blood T cells in healthy people across ages. Study background: Per two T cells, about one barcoded beta molecule was captured through template switching. Broader study findings: TCR beta diversity tracked closely with naive T cell percentage.

Comment on this clonotype: Its antigen is undetermined.

Drawn from each donor were ten milliliters of peripheral blood. Combining a sample-barcoded 5' primer with a J-beta primer mix, a second PCR ran for 7 to 11 cycles. TCRdb reprocessed the 5' RACE reads with MiXCR, giving one entry per CDR3 protein. The table shows approximately 770,000 distinct CDR3 sequences, with roughly 60% occurring only once. The receptor was derived from a man aged 25 to 40 in good health. Input material: blood.

The CDR3 reads CSARERGLRGNTIYF. CDR3 bases: TGCAGTGCTCGCGAAAGGGGGCTAAGAGGAAACACCATATATTTT. The chain uses TRBV20-1 and TRBJ1-3; 7 bases map to TRBD1. Germline CDR1 reads DFQATT; CDR2 reads SNEGSKA (reference sequence). Losses at the gene ends were 5 bases for V and 4 bases for J; bases not matched to a gene: 11. The CDR3 has 15 amino acids.